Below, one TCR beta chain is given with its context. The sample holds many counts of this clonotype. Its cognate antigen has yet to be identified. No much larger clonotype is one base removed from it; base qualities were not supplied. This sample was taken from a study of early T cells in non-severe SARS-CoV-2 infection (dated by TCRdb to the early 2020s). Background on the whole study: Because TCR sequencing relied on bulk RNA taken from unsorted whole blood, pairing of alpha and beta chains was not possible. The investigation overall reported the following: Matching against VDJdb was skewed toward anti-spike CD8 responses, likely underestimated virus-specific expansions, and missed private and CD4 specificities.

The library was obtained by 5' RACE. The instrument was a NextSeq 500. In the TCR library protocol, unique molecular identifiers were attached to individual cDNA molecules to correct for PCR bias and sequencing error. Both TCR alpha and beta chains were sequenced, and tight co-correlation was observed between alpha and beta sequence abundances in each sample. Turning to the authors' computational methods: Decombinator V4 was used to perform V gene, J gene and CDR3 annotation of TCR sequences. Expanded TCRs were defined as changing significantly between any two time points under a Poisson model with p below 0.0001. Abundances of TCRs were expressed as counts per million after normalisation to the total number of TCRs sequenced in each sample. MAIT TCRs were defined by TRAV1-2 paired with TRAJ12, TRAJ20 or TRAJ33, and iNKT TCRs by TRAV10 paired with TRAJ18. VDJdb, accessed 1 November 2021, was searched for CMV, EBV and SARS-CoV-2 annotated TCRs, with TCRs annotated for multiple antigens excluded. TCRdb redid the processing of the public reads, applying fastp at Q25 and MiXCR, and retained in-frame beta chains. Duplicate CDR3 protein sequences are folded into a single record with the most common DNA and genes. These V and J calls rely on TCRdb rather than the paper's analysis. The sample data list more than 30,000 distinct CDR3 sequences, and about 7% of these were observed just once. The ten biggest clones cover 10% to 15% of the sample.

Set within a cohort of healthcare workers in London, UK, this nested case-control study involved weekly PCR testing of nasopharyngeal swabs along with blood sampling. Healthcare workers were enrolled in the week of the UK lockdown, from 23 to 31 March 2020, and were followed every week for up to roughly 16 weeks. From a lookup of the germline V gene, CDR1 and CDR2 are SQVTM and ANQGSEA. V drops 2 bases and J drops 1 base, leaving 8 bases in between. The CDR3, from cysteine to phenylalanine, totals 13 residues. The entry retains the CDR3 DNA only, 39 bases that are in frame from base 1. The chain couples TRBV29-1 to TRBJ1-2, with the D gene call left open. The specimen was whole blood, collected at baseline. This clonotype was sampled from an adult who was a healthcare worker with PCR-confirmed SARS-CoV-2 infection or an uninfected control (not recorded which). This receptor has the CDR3 CSVEPQDNYGYTF. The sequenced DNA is TGCAGCGTTGAACCGCAGGATAACTATGGCTACACCTTC. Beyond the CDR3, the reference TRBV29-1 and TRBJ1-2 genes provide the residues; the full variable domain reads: SAVISQKPSRDICQRGTSLTIQCQVDSQVTMMFWYRQQPGQSLTLIATANQGSEATYESGFVIDKFPISRPNLTFSTLTVSNMSPEDSSIYLCSVEPQDNYGYTFGSGTRLTVV.